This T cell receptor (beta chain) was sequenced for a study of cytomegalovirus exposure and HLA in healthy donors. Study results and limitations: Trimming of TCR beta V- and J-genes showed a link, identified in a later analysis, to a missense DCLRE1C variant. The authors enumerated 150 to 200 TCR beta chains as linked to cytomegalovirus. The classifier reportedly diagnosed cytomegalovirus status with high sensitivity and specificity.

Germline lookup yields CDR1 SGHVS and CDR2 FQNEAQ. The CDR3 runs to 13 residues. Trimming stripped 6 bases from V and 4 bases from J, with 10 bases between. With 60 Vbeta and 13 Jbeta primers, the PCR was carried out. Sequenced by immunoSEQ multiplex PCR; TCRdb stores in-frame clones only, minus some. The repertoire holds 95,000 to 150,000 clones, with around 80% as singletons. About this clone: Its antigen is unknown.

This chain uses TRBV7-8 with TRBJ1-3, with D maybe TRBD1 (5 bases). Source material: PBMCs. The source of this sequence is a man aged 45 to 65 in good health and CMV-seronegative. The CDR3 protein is CASRFGQGNTIYF. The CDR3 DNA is TGTGCCAGCAGATTCGGACAAGGAAACACCATATATTTT.